The clone carrying this T cell receptor beta chain has only one observation. The antigen is undetermined. The data are from a study of T cell responses to AZD1222 COVID-19 vaccine. Broader study findings: When two AZD1222 doses had been given, Spike-specific TCR breadth and depth rose.

TCRdb's table, derived via immunoSEQ multiplex PCR, lists solely in-frame clones and lacks some. This sample has 130,000 to 150,000 clones, with about 86% found just once. The starting material was peripheral blood, obtained 28 days after the second AZD1222 dose. This TCR was recovered from an adult who received the AZD1222 COVID-19 vaccine.

CDR3 region: CATSDLRPLAGDPDEQFF. CDR3 coding DNA: TGTGCCACCAGTGATTTGCGGCCTCTAGCGGGGGACCCCGATGAGCAGTTCTTC. J is TRBJ2-1 and V is TRBV24-1; TRBD2 aligns across 10 bases. This CDR3 has 18 amino acids. With 0 bases clipped from V and 8 bases from J, the junction kept 12 bases outside the gene matches. The germline V gene has CDR1 KGHDR and CDR2 SFDVKD.